This T cell receptor (beta chain) was found in a study of cytomegalovirus exposure and HLA in healthy donors. Details on this clone: As yet, its antigen is unknown.

Vbeta (60) and Jbeta (13) primers were used in the PCR. Clones were read by immunoSEQ multiplex PCR, and TCRdb kept only the in-frame ones, dropping some. This sample's table reports 55,000 to 65,000 clones. Study-wide results and caveats: In a later analysis, at a false discovery rate of 0.05, approximately 18,000 TCR beta sequences were associated with HLA alleles. A later analysis found TCR association rates differed by HLA locus, highest for DRB1 and lowest for HLA-C.

Those who donated were healthy bone marrow donors. V dropped 2 bases and J dropped 5 bases, with 12 bases sitting between them. The CDR3 spans 14 residues. Germline lookup yields CDR1 MNHNY and CDR2 SVGAGI (reference sequence). This chain links TRBV6-6 with TRBJ2-5; D is unclear. The receptor was isolated from a woman aged 18-29 years in good health and CMV-seronegative. Material for sequencing was PBMCs. The CDR3 DNA follows: TGTGCCAGCAGTTACCCCGGAGATCGGGAGACCCAGTACTTC. Amino acid sequence: CASSYPGDRETQYF.